This is a list of T cell receptor beta chains from one sample in a study of cytomegalovirus exposure and HLA in healthy donors. Some clones are missing from TCRdb's copy, which holds only in-frame ones; the method was immunoSEQ multiplex PCR. This table lists around 140,000 clones. Sequences were obtained from PBMCs. These receptors came from a woman in her 40s in good health and CMV-seronegative. The CDR3 runs from the conserved cysteine through the conserved F or W. D genes are given only for firm matches.

j_gene | d_gene | v_gene | CDR3nt | CDR3aa
TRBJ2-4 | NA | TRBV7-2 | TGTGCCAGCAGCCTCCCTCAAAACATTCAGTACTTC | CASSLPQNIQYF
TRBJ1-1 | NA | TRBV6-6 | TGTGCCAGCAGTAGTGTGGGCTTGAGTGAAGCTTTCTTT | CASSSVGLSEAFF
TRBJ1-2 | NA | TRBV2 | TGTGCCAGCAGGTTGGGTAGGGAGGGAGGCTACACCTTC | CASRLGREGGYTF
TRBJ1-4 | NA | TRBV7-8 | TGTGCCAGCAGCCACCGGGGGATCTCTAATGAAAAACTGTTTTTT | CASSHRGISNEKLFF
TRBJ1-2 | NA | TRBV28 | TGTGCCACCCCCCGTGATAAATCAGGGTACTATGGCTACACCTTC | CATPRDKSGYYGYTF
TRBJ2-1 | NA | TRBV18 | TGTGCCAGCTCAACTCAGGGGAATGAGCAGTTCTTC | CASSTQGNEQFF
TRBJ2-1 | TRBD2 | TRBV9 | TGTGCCAGCAGCGTAGCTAAGACTAGCGGGGGGAATGAGCAGTTCTTC | CASSVAKTSGGNEQFF
TRBJ1-1 | TRBD1 | TRBV20-1 | TGCAGTGCCGCAGGGGGCTGGCGAGCTTTCTTT | CSAAGGWRAFF
TRBJ2-7 | NA | TRBV11-3 | TGTGCCAGCAGCTTAGGCGGGGCAACCTACGAGCAGTACTTC | CASSLGGATYEQYF
TRBJ2-3 | NA | TRBV12-5 | TGTGCTAGTGGTTTCAGTGATACGCAGTATTTT | CASGFSDTQYF
TRBJ1-1 | NA | TRBV7-9 | TGTGCCAGCAGCTTACAGGCTGAAGCTTTCTTT | CASSLQAEAFF
TRBJ2-3 | NA | TRBV11-2 | TGTGCCAGCAGCTCCGCCGAGAGGGATACGCAGTATTTT | CASSSAERDTQYF
TRBJ1-5 | TRBD1 | TRBV9 | TGTGCCAGCAGCCAAGGACAGGGCGGGCAGCCCCAGCATTTT | CASSQGQGGQPQHF
TRBJ2-2 | NA | TRBV18 | TGTGCCAGCTCACCTTTCGTGACCGGGGAGCTGTTTTTT | CASSPFVTGELFF
TRBJ2-7 | NA | TRBV4-2 | TGTGCCAGCAGCCAAGATTCGGGGGGCCCAGGCGAGCAGTACTTC | CASSQDSGGPGEQYF
TRBJ2-3 | NA | TRBV4-3 | TGCGCCAGCAGCCCAAGAGTCTCAGATACGCAGTATTTT | CASSPRVSDTQYF
TRBJ1-1 | NA | TRBV12-2 | TGTGCAAGTCGGTTTAACCGCGGTGAAGCTTTCTTT | CASRFNRGEAFF
TRBJ2-4 | NA | TRBV4-3 | TGCGCCAGCAGCCAAGATGGGGAGGAGGGGAAAAACATTCAGTACTTC | CASSQDGEEGKNIQYF
TRBJ1-1 | TRBD1 | TRBV29-1 | TGCAGCGTTATTCGACAGGGGGGTTTGAACACTGAAGCTTTCTTT | CSVIRQGGLNTEAFF
TRBJ1-2 | NA | TRBV10-3 | TGTGCCATCAGTGAGTCGGCGGGCCCTTATGGCTACACCTTC | CAISESAGPYGYTF
TRBJ1-5 | NA | TRBV18 | TGTGCCAGCTCCCAAACAGGAGCCGATCAGCCCCAGCATTTT | CASSQTGADQPQHF
TRBJ2-3 | NA | TRBV7-3 | TGTGCCAGCAGTCCGGACGGGGAGGATACGCAGTATTTT | CASSPDGEDTQYF
TRBJ2-5 | TRBD2 | TRBV9 | TGTGCCAGCAGCCCACACCATGGGACTAGCGGAGAGTACTTC | CASSPHHGTSGEYF
TRBJ1-1 | NA | TRBV6-6 | TGTGCCAGCAGTCACCTGACGGGGAACACTGAAGCTTTCTTT | CASSHLTGNTEAFF
TRBJ2-7 | TRBD1 | TRBV15 | TGTGCCACCAGCAGAGATGGTCTTATGGGGACAGGGGACGACGAGCAGTACTTC | CATSRDGLMGTGDDEQYF
TRBJ1-2 | NA | TRBV5-6 | TGTGCCAGCAGCTTGGGGCAGGAGGGTGACTATGGCTACACCTTC | CASSLGQEGDYGYTF
TRBJ1-2 | NA | TRBV29-1 | TGCAGCGACGGACGGGCCGGGCAGGGTACCTATGGCTACACCTTC | CSDGRAGQGTYGYTF
TRBJ1-5 | TRBD1 | TRBV11-2 | TGTGCCAGCAGCCTTACGGGACAGACTAATCAGCCCCAGCATTTT | CASSLTGQTNQPQHF